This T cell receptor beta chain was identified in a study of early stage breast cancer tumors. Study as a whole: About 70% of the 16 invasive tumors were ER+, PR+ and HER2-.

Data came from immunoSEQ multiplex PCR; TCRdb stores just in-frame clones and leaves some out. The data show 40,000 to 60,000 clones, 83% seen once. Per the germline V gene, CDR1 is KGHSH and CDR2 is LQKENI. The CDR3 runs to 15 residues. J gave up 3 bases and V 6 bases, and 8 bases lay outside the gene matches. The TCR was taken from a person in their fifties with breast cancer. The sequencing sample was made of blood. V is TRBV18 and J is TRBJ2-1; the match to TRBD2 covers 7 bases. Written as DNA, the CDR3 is TGTGCCAGCTCTAGGGCGGGGGACCTCTACAATGAGCAGTTCTTC. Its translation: CASSRAGDLYNEQFF.